The text below deals with one T cell receptor (beta chain). CDR1 and CDR2 (germline): MRHNA, SNTAGT. There are 18 residues in the CDR3. The V gene end was trimmed by 6 bases and the J gene end by 6 bases; junction bases not matched to a gene: 21. This entry comes from a study of blood T cell repertoires in COVID-19. Generated by immunoSEQ multiplex PCR, the TCRdb table keeps only in-frame clones and is missing some. This repertoire shows approximately 200,000 clones, about 86% found once; its top ten account for 6.5% to 9.5%. This receptor was obtained from a man aged 35 to 55 who had recovered from COVID-19. V is TRBV6-4 and J is TRBJ2-7, with 9 bases that match TRBD2. The specimen sequenced was PBMCs or T cells enriched from blood (not recorded which). The CDR3 sequence is CASSPDAAGGILSSEQYF. CDR3 nucleotide sequence: TGTGCCAGCAGCCCCGATGCAGCGGGGGGTATCTTATCGAGCGAGCAGTACTTC.